This T cell receptor (beta chain) was retrieved from a study of blood T cell repertoires in COVID-19 (dated by TCRdb to 2018 to 2020). Background for the entire study: Samples from collaborators originated in the United States, Italy and Spain and spanned both the acute and convalescent phases of COVID-19. The sample metadata nearly always contained a de-identified subject ID, COVID-19 status, age in years and sex. Where available, HLA class I and class II types were obtained from metadata supplied by the sample provider rather than from assay-based typing. Deeply sampled blood TCRbeta repertoires from subjects exposed to, actively infected with, or recovered from COVID-19 were included in the dataset. The material from the prospective study consisted of cDNA or gDNA derived from T cells, B-cell-depleted T cells, or PBMCs. A freely available public database, intended as a resource for researchers studying the immune response to SARS-CoV-2, is where the repertoires were released. Samples came from the ongoing ImmuneRACE study (first 160 participants) plus 1,254 subjects from 6 global collaborators. On the study overall, not on this receptor specifically: Clinical and demographic metadata were provided uncurated, with the amount varying by source and participant.

Each collaborating institution followed its own protocols to collect whole blood in K2EDTA tubes. For TCRbeta analysis, collaborator samples were shipped as frozen whole blood, as isolated PBMCs, or as DNA extracted from either sample type. At the junction V is shortened by 4 bases and J by 5 bases, with 12 bases in between. There are 14 amino acids in the CDR3, from cysteine to phenylalanine inclusive. The retained sequence is limited to the CDR3, 42 bases, with the frame set at the first base. From the germline V gene, CDR1 is SNHLY and CDR2 is FYNNEI. This clone was observed once. Its antigen specificity is not known. The sample holds no much larger clone one base away, and base qualities are not on file. TCRbeta CDR3 regions were amplified from genomic DNA using the immunoSEQ Assay, a bias-controlled multiplex PCR. Processing in the source paper ran as follows. The number of nucleated cells in each sample was estimated from the amplification of reference gene primers within the assay. To quantify the absolute abundance of each unique TCRbeta CDR3 rearrangement, sequence reads were collapsed and filtered. For each sample, productive Simpson clonality was calculated by taking the square root of Simpson's diversity index across productive rearrangements. Sourced from immuneACCESS, this table was stored by TCRdb with only in-frame sequences that have V and J called. A share of the clones is absent; for the studies checked, an unresolved V gene accounts for under half, and the remainder has no known explanation. That table gives V, J and clone size, and the DNA gave D and trimming. Recorded for this sample are about 150,000 clones; approximately 87% of them occurred a single time. The ten largest clones represent 2% to 2.5% of the sample.

This chain joins TRBV2 to TRBJ1-5; confidence is insufficient to name the D gene. The specimen was peripheral blood. The TCR originated in a man aged 45-65 years with active COVID-19. Read as DNA, the sequence is TGTGCCAGCAGTGTCATCGGCGGAGATCAGCCCCAGCATTTT. It codes for CASSVIGGDQPQHF.